A single sample gave rise to the 30 T cell receptor beta chains below, sequenced in a study of brain T cells in children with intractable seizures. Time point indicated: blood from clinic visit 5 months post-surgery; TSC patient then seizure free. Measured with immunoSEQ multiplex PCR; TCRdb has only the in-frame clones, and not every one. The sample has 340,000 or so clones, 85% to 95% seen once; the top ten hold roughly 6%. The sample consisted of peripheral blood, taken roughly 5 months after surgery. Receptors originate from a boy in the first two years of life with tuberous sclerosis and intractable seizures.

V gene TRBV15 combines with J gene TRBJ2-6; a possible D gene is TRBD1 (6 bases). The length of the CDR3 is 16 residues. Germline V gene sequence: CDR1 LNHNV, CDR2 YYDKDF (reference sequence). Trimming stripped 4 bases from V and 2 bases from J, with 12 bases between. The chain's CDR3 is CATSTHRVAGANVLTF. In DNA form, the CDR3 reads TGTGCCACCAGCACTCACAGGGTGGCTGGGGCCAACGTCCTGACTTTC.

Note on this clone: Other DNA sequences in this specimen translate into the identical CDR3. This sequence joins TRBV6-5 and TRBJ1-1; D is uncertain. The CDR3 is 13 amino acids. Germline-derived CDR1 and CDR2 are MNHEY and SVGAGI. V was cut by 2 bases and J by 5 bases, with 9 bases left in between. The CDR3 DNA is TGTGCCAGCAGTTACCAGGACTTAACTGAAGCTTTCTTT. It is translated as CASSYQDLTEAFF.

The rearrangement uses TRBV27 and TRBJ1-6; 7 nucleotides align to TRBD1. Germline CDR1 MNHEY, CDR2 SMNVEV (reference sequence). CDR3 length: 16 residues. V dropped 5 bases and J dropped 2; count of bases not matched to a gene: 6. CDR3 amino acids: CASSLTGPTYNSPLHF. CDR3 sequence (DNA): TGTGCCAGCAGTCTGACAGGGCCGACCTATAATTCACCCCTCCACTTT.

V usage is TRBV5-6 and J usage is TRBJ1-5; D uncertain. This CDR3 is built from 15 residues. Trimming removed 0 bases from V and 2 bases from J, with 9 bases in between. The germline CDR1 and CDR2 sequences are SGHDT and YYEEEE. In nucleotides, the CDR3 is TGTGCCAGCAGCTTGGTACGGGATCGCAATCAGCCCCAGCATTTT. Its protein product is CASSLVRDRNQPQHF.

This clone has a single count. The chain is built from TRBV7-2 and TRBJ1-2, with D possibly matching TRBD1 (5 bases). The CDR3 sequence is 16 residues long. CDR1 is SGHTA and CDR2 is FQGNSA in the germline V gene. V was cut by 3 bases and J by 7 bases, with 21 bases left in between. CDR3 residues: CASSFYLVGPAPGYTF. The CDR3 DNA reads as TGTGCCAGCAGCTTCTATTTAGTGGGGCCGGCGCCTGGCTACACCTTC. The entire variable domain, with the rest obtained from reference TRBV7-2 and TRBJ1-2, is as follows: GAGVSQSPSNKVTEKGKDVELRCDPISGHTALYWYRQSLGQGLEFLIYFQGNSAPDKSGLPSDRFSAERTGGSVSTLTIQRTQQEDSAVYLCASSFYLVGPAPGYTFGSGTRLTVV.

This clone has just one count. The rearrangement uses TRBV11-3 and TRBJ1-1, with D uncertain. The V end was cut by 4 bases, the J end by 7 bases, with 7 bases between. The CDR3 is 11 amino acids. Germline CDR1 reads SGHNT; CDR2 reads YENEEA. Written as DNA, the CDR3 is TGTGCCAGCAGCTCGACGTATGAAGCTTTCTTT. This encodes CASSSTYEAFF.

The chain links TRBV5-1 to TRBJ2-3; the D is unclear. This CDR3 has 16 residues. V gave up 0 bases and J gave up 4 bases, with 15 bases separating them. CDR1 is SGHRS, CDR2 YFSETQ, per germline. CDR3 sequence: CASSLEGRTGPDTQYF. CDR3 nucleotide sequence: TGCGCCAGCAGCTTGGAGGGCCGAACGGGCCCAGATACGCAGTATTTT.

The chain links TRBV27 to TRBJ2-1; TRBD2 aligns across 10 bases. The germline CDR1 and CDR2 sequences are MNHEY and SMNVEV (reference sequence). Losses at the gene ends were 1 base for V and 4 bases for J; bases not matched to a gene: 4. The CDR3 loop spans 16 amino acids. The CDR3 nucleotides read TGTGCCAGCAGTTTATGGGCTAGCGGGGGTTACAATGAGCAGTTCTTC. As protein: CASSLWASGGYNEQFF.

This clone was seen just once. V and J are TRBV2 and TRBJ1-1; 8 positions agree with TRBD1. V shed 6 bases, J shed 2 bases, and the junction held 5 bases outside the gene matches. The CDR3 totals 14 residues. Germline CDR1 is SNHLY and CDR2 is FYNNEI. Here the CDR3 DNA reads TGTGCCAGCAGGGACAGGGTGGGCAACACTGAAGCTTTCTTT. Its protein product is CASRDRVGNTEAFF.

The CDR3: CASSPETTATNEKLFF. CDR3 DNA sequence: TGCGCCAGCAGCCCCGAGACAACTGCAACTAATGAAAAACTGTTTTTT. The rearrangement links TRBV4-1 to TRBJ1-4, with unresolved D. V was shortened by 4 bases and J by 0 bases, with 12 bases between the two germline ends. The germline V gene encodes CDR1 MGHRA and CDR2 YSYEKL. The length of the CDR3 is 16 residues.

The chain couples TRBV10-3 to TRBJ2-6, with D unresolved. The CDR3 spans 12 residues. Germline CDR1 ENHRY, CDR2 SYGVKD. The V gene lost 2 bases and the J gene lost 4 bases, with 0 bases spanning the gap. CDR3 in DNA: TGTGCCATCAGTGAGGGGGCCAACGTCCTGACTTTC. This encodes CAISEGANVLTF.

The chain joins TRBV10-3 to TRBJ1-3, with 7 bases identical to TRBD1. Trimming removed 5 bases from V and 5 bases from J; junction bases left unmatched: 6. The CDR3 runs 14 residues. The germline V gene has CDR1 ENHRY and CDR2 SYGVKD. CDR3 DNA sequence: TGTGCCATCAGTTCTTGGGACAGTAGAAACACCATATATTTT. It yields the protein CAISSWDSRNTIYF.

This clone showed up just once. This chain joins TRBV19 and TRBJ2-7; D unclear. V gave up 4 bases and J gave up 7 bases, with 11 bases separating them. Germline assignment: CDR1 LNHDA and CDR2 SQIVND (reference sequence). The CDR3 contains 12 residues. CDR3 coding DNA: TGTGCCAGTAGTACGGACCCGATGGAGCAGTACTTC. Protein product: CASSTDPMEQYF.

In this sample, this clone turned up once. V and J are TRBV7-9 and TRBJ2-7; no firm D call. The CDR3 is 18 residues long. In germline, CDR1 is SEHNR, CDR2 FQNEAQ (reference sequence). V dropped 2 bases and J dropped 1 base, with 21 bases sitting between them. CDR3 bases: TGTGCCAGCAGCTTATTAAATAAGGGTTGGAGTGAGTCCTACGAGCAGTACTTC. Its protein product is CASSLLNKGWSESYEQYF. Combining the CDR3 with reference TRBV7-9 and TRBJ2-7 gives the whole variable domain DTGVSQNPRHKITKRGQNVTFRCDPISEHNRLYWYRQTLGQGPEFLTYFQNEAQLEKSRLLSDRFSAERPKGSFSTLEIQRTEQGDSAMYLCASSLLNKGWSESYEQYFGPGTRLTVT.

The chain is built from TRBV30 and TRBJ1-2, with 9 bases fitting TRBD1. The V segment lost 5 bases and the J segment 1 base; nucleotides outside the gene matches: 14. Germline CDR1 is GTSNPN and CDR2 is SVGIG (reference sequence). The CDR3 length is 17 residues. CDR3 region: CAWGPRTGDILNYGYTF. The CDR3 DNA is TGTGCCTGGGGACCGCGGACAGGGGACATCCTTAACTATGGCTACACCTTC.

This chain uses TRBV7-2 with TRBJ2-1, with 14 positions matching TRBD2. The CDR3 has 15 residues. With 5 bases clipped from V and 6 bases from J, the junction kept 3 bases outside the gene matches. Germline V lookup: CDR1 SGHTA, CDR2 FQGNSA. Here the CDR3 DNA reads TGTGCCAGCAGCCTTGGACTAGCGGGAGGCAATGAGCAGTTCTTC. Translation: CASSLGLAGGNEQFF. Filled out from reference TRBV7-2 and TRBJ2-1, the complete variable domain reads GAGVSQSPSNKVTEKGKDVELRCDPISGHTALYWYRQSLGQGLEFLIYFQGNSAPDKSGLPSDRFSAERTGGSVSTLTIQRTQQEDSAVYLCASSLGLAGGNEQFFGPGTRLTVL.

The sample holds a few counts of this clone. This chain uses TRBV19 with TRBJ1-6, with D perhaps matching TRBD1 (6 bases). Germline V CDR1 and CDR2: LNHDA, SQIVND (reference sequence). V shed 7 bases and J shed 7 bases, with 17 bases lying between them. CDR3 length: 15 amino acids. CDR3 sequence reads: CASTVQGGHNSPLHF. In DNA, the CDR3 is TGTGCCAGTACTGTACAGGGAGGGCACAATTCACCCCTCCACTTT.

V and J are TRBV7-3 and TRBJ2-1; 9 nucleotides align to TRBD2. CDR3 length: 15 residues. Trimming cost V 1 base and J 8 bases; bases outside gene matches: 6. CDR1 and CDR2 from the germline V gene are SGHTA and FQGTGA. The DNA of the CDR3 is TGTGCCAGCAGCTTAAAGGGTGCGGGAGGGTATGAGCAGTTCTTC. This gives the protein CASSLKGAGGYEQFF.

The chain uses TRBV11-2 and TRBJ1-6; TRBD1 is a possible D gene (5 bases). The germline V gene encodes CDR1 SGHAT and CDR2 FQNNGV. The V gene lost 0 bases and the J gene lost 7 bases, with 13 bases spanning the gap. The CDR3 length is 16 residues. The CDR3 reads CASSLDRNRNNSPLHF. CDR3 nucleotide sequence: TGTGCCAGCAGCTTAGATCGGAACAGGAACAATTCACCCCTCCACTTT. Complete variable domain (other parts from reference TRBV11-2 and TRBJ1-6): EAGVAQSPRYKIIEKRQSVAFWCNPISGHATLYWYQQILGQGPKLLIQFQNNGVVDDSQLPKDRFSAERLKGVDSTLKIQPAKLEDSAVYLCASSLDRNRNNSPLHFGNGTRLTVT.

This clone has a single count. The chain uses TRBV19 and TRBJ2-7, with 9 bases aligning to TRBD1. This CDR3 is built from 16 residues. Germline CDR1 LNHDA, CDR2 SQIVND (reference sequence). V dropped 0 bases and J dropped 1; count of bases not matched to a gene: 4. Written as DNA, the CDR3 is TGTGCCAGTAGTATAGATGGGACAGGGAAGTCCTACGAGCAGTACTTC. Its protein is CASSIDGTGKSYEQYF.

The V gene is TRBV5-6, the J gene TRBJ2-3; D not certain. The CDR3 sequence is 12 residues long. Trimming pared 0 bases from V and 5 bases from J, leaving 4 bases between. Germline loops: CDR1 SGHDT, CDR2 YYEEEE. The CDR3 nucleotides read TGTGCCAGCAGCTTGGGAGGAGATACGCAGTATTTT. Protein product: CASSLGGDTQYF. The full variable domain, rest sourced from reference TRBV5-6 and TRBJ2-3, is DAGVTQSPTHLIKTRGQQVTLRCSPKSGHDTVSWYQQALGQGPQFIFQYYEEEERQRGNFPDRFSGHQFPNYSSELNVNALLLGDSALYLCASSLGGDTQYFGPGTRLTVL.

This chain uses TRBV5-1 with TRBJ1-6, with 11 bases aligning to TRBD1. CDR1 and CDR2 (germline): SGHRS, YFSETQ. J gave up 9 bases and V 1 base, and 15 bases lay outside the gene matches. The CDR3 totals 19 residues. The DNA of the CDR3 is TGCGCCAGCAGCTTGTCCTGGACAGGGGGCAAAGGGCTGGGTTCACCCCTCCACTTT. Its protein is CASSLSWTGGKGLGSPLHF.

The chain carries TRBV10-1 and TRBJ2-5, with 7 bases fitting TRBD2. This CDR3 comprises 16 residues. Germline V CDR1 and CDR2: WNHNN, SYGVQD (reference sequence). V trimming: 0 bases; J trimming: 1 base; junction bases outside the gene matches: 5. The CDR3 DNA follows: TGCGCCAGCAGTGAGTCGGCTAGCGGCCCCCAAGAGACCCAGTACTTC. This gives the protein CASSESASGPQETQYF.

The chain combines TRBV5-8 with TRBJ1-1, with 8 bases aligning to TRBD1. V gave up 3 bases and J gave up 4 bases; unmatched junction bases: 5. The length of the CDR3 is 14 residues. Germline CDR1 reads SGHTS; CDR2 reads YDEGEE. The CDR3 sequence is CASSYGQGPTEAFF. The DNA for the CDR3 is TGTGCCAGCAGCTATGGACAGGGCCCCACTGAAGCTTTCTTT.

This chain links TRBV2 with TRBJ1-5, with D unclear. Germline V gene data show CDR1 as SNHLY and CDR2 as FYNNEI. V was clipped by 4 bases and J by 2 bases, with 9 bases between them. This CDR3 contains 14 residues. DNA for the CDR3: TGTGCCAGCAGTGTGGGGAATGGCAATCAGCCCCAGCATTTT. It translates to CASSVGNGNQPQHF.

This clone was picked up a small number of times. CDR3 nucleotide sequence: TGTGCCAGCAGCGTAGAGCTGGGTTTCGGTTCACCCCTCCACTTT. The encoded protein is CASSVELGFGSPLHF. The V call is TRBV9, the J call TRBJ1-6, with D uncertain. The CDR3 is 15 residues long. Germline V gene sequence: CDR1 SGDLS, CDR2 YYNGEE. V lost 0 bases and J lost 9, with 13 bases in between.

This clone was seen a single time. The chain links TRBV25-1 to TRBJ1-2; D is unclear. In germline, CDR1 is MGHDK, CDR2 SYGVNS. The CDR3 length is 13 residues. V was trimmed by 4 bases and J by 4 bases, leaving 10 bases between them. CDR3 sequence reads: CASSVPSGYGYTF. The CDR3 region has the DNA TGTGCCAGCAGTGTCCCCTCGGGCTATGGCTACACCTTC.

This chain uses TRBV25-1 with TRBJ1-2; a possible D gene is TRBD1 (6 bases). V was shortened by 6 bases and J by 6 bases, with 8 bases between the two germline ends. Germline-derived CDR1 and CDR2 are MGHDK and SYGVNS. The CDR3 consists of 11 residues. The CDR3 is CASSYRDGYTF. CDR3 nucleotides: TGTGCCAGCAGCTACAGGGATGGCTACACCTTC.

The chain has TRBV6-6 and TRBJ2-3; 8 nucleotides match TRBD1. V lost 10 bases to trimming and J lost 0 bases; unmatched junction nucleotides: 6. Looked up from germline, CDR1 is MNHNY and CDR2 is SVGAGI (reference sequence). The CDR3 is made up of 14 amino acids. The CDR3 DNA is TGTGCCAACGTAACAGGGGGAAGCACAGATACGCAGTATTTT. Translated: CANVTGGSTDTQYF.

In this sample, this clone turned up once. V gene TRBV13 combines with J gene TRBJ2-3; 11 bases map to TRBD2. Looked up from germline, CDR1 is PRHDT and CDR2 is FYEKMQ (reference sequence). The V and J ends lost 4 bases and 0 bases, in that order; junction bases with no gene match: 12. The CDR3 runs 19 residues. CDR3 DNA sequence: TGTGCCAGCAGCTCCCCACTCCGACTAGCGGGGCGAAGCACAGATACGCAGTATTTT. Its translation is CASSSPLRLAGRSTDTQYF.